This T cell receptor (beta chain) is drawn from a study of cytomegalovirus exposure and HLA in healthy donors. Germline values: CDR1 MGHRA, CDR2 YSYEKL. V gave up 0 bases and J gave up 7 bases; unmatched junction bases: 6. The CDR3 is 16 residues long. Among the 110 or so subjects of the validation cohort, separate from the roughly 600-subject first cohort, were the donors. Study results and caveats: Generally TCR sequences proved uncommon, though certain public TCRs appeared in numerous donors. Reported performance of the classifier showed diagnosis of cytomegalovirus status with high specificity and sensitivity. According to a later analysis, TCR clusters from the first cohort tended to co-occur in the 100 to 150 validation repertoires.

On this clone: Its antigen is unidentified.

The repertoire was sequenced with immunoSEQ multiplex PCR; TCRdb's copy has only in-frame clones and lacks some. Altogether nearly 80,000 clones are present, approximately 93% being singletons, with the ten largest covering approximately 3.8%. The sequence came from a woman aged 25 to 45 in good health and CMV-seronegative. Sequencing was performed on PBMCs. The chain links TRBV4-1 to TRBJ1-6; TRBD1 agrees at 7 bases. CDR3: CASSQDTGARNSPLHF. For the CDR3, the DNA is TGCGCCAGCAGCCAAGATACAGGGGCGCGGAATTCACCCCTCCACTTT.